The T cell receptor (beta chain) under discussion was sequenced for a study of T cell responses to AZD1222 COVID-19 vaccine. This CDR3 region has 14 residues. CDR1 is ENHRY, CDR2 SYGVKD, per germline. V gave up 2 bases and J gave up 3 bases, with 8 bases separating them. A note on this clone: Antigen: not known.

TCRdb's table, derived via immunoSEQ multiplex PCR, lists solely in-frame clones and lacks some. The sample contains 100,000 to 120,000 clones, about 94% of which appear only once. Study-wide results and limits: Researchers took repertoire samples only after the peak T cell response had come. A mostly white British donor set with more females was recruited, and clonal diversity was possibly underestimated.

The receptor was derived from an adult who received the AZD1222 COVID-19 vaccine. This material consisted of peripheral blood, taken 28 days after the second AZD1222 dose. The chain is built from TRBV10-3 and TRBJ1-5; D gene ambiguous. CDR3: CAISEGEDNQPQHF. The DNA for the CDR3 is TGTGCCATCAGTGAGGGCGAGGACAATCAGCCCCAGCATTTT.